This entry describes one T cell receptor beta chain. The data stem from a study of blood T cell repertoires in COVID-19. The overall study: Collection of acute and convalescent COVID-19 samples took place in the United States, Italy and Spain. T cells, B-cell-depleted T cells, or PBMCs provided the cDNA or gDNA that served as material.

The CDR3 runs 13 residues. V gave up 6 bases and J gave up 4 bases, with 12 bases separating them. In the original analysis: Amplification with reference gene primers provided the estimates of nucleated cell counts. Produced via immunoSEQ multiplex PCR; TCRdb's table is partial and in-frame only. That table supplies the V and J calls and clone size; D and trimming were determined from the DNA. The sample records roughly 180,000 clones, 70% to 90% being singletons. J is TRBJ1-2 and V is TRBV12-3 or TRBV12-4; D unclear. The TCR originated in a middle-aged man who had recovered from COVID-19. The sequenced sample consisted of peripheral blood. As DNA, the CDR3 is TGTGCCAGCAGCCCCGCGGAAAGCTATGGCTACACCTTC. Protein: CASSPAESYGYTF.